This T cell receptor beta chain originates from a study of T cell responses to AZD1222 COVID-19 vaccine. Study-level findings and limits: Donors in the cohort were predominantly white British and more often female, and clonal diversity was possibly underestimated. Baseline testing showed seropositivity in only six or seven AZD1222 recipients.

V was clipped by 1 base and J by 10 bases, with 10 bases between them. The CDR3 sequence is 12 residues long. Germline V CDR1 and CDR2: SGHNT, YYREEE (reference sequence). As for this clone: Its antigen is as yet unknown.

The method was immunoSEQ multiplex PCR; TCRdb's version includes in-frame clones alone and lacks a portion of them. The sample records about 220,000 clones, about 92% being singletons. This clonotype was obtained from an adult in good health. This specimen consisted of peripheral blood, obtained on day 0 of MenACWY control vaccination. The chain combines TRBV5-4 with TRBJ2-3; the D is unclear. CDR3 nucleotides: TGTGCCAGCAGCTTGCCAGAGACGTCGCAGTATTTT. This sequence encodes CASSLPETSQYF. Drawing the rest from reference TRBV5-4 and TRBJ2-3, the complete variable domain is ETGVTQSPTHLIKTRGQQVTLRCSSQSGHNTVSWYQQALGQGPQFIFQYYREEENGRGNFPPRFSGLQFPNYSSELNVNALELDDSALYLCASSLPETSQYFGPGTRLTVL.